The 6 T cell receptor beta chains listed next were all sequenced from one sample in a study of metastatic and nonmetastatic thyroid tumors. Ahead of thyroid surgery, no patient had received treatment of any kind. From the PCR reads, TCRdb re-called clones with MiXCR. The table shows 30,000 to 45,000 clones, with under 30% occurring only once. Sequenced material: blood. Source of these receptors: a male donor with papillary thyroid cancer or a benign thyroid nodule (not recorded which). Some clones in this sample may be carry-over from other donors' samples.

The genes are TRBV7-6 and TRBJ1-2, with TRBD1 matching over 11 bases. The germline CDR1 and CDR2 sequences are SGHVS and FNYEAQ. V was clipped by 1 base and J by 6 bases; unmatched bases: 4. The CDR3 is 15 amino acids. As DNA, the CDR3 is TGTGCCAGCAGCTTAGGGACAGGGGGCGCGAATGGCTACACCTTC. This gives the protein CASSLGTGGANGYTF.

The chain couples TRBV20-1 to TRBJ2-7, with TRBD1 as a possible D gene (6 bases). This CDR3 is built from 15 residues. The V gene's germline CDR1 is DFQATT and CDR2 SNEGSKA (reference sequence). V was shortened by 3 bases and J by 2 bases, with 17 bases between the two germline ends. The CDR3 region is CSASPTGYRPYEQYF. In DNA form, the CDR3 reads TGCAGTGCTAGTCCAACAGGGTATCGCCCCTACGAGCAGTACTTC.

At least ten counts were recorded for this clone. This chain links TRBV25-1 with TRBJ2-7, with 10 bases fitting TRBD2. Losses at the gene ends were 6 bases for V and 5 bases for J; bases not matched to a gene: 4. The CDR3 has 13 amino acids. Germline CDR1 is MGHDK and CDR2 is SYGVNS. In DNA, the CDR3 is TGTGCCAGCAGGGGACTAGCGCTCCACGAGCAGTACTTC. Translating it yields CASRGLALHEQYF.

The rearrangement joins TRBV6-5 to TRBJ2-7; 10 positions agree with TRBD2. After removal of 2 bases from V and 4 bases from J, the junction contained 8 bases not matched to a gene. Germline V gene sequence: CDR1 MNHEY, CDR2 SVGAGI. The length of the CDR3 is 16 residues. The CDR3 DNA reads TGTGCCAGCAGTTACGGAGCGGGAGGGGGACGTTACGAGCAGTACTTC. It encodes CASSYGAGGGRYEQYF.

The rearrangement links TRBV5-8 to TRBJ2-7; 8 positions match TRBD1. Unmatched junction bases numbered 7, after V lost 4 bases and J lost 1 base. Germline-derived CDR1 and CDR2 are SGHTS and YDEGEE. This CDR3 is built from 15 residues. The CDR3 nucleotides read TGTGCCAGCAGCAGACAGGGGCGTGGGTCCTACGAGCAGTACTTC. It is translated as CASSRQGRGSYEQYF.

This clone has a handful of counts. This chain uses TRBV19 with TRBJ2-5, with no clear D. Trimming removed 5 bases at V and 2 bases at J, with 9 bases between. CDR3 length: 13 amino acids. CDR1 is LNHDA, CDR2 SQIVND, per germline (reference sequence). Here the CDR3 DNA reads TGTGCCAGTAGTCGCGCGTATCAAGAGACCCAGTACTTC. It is translated as CASSRAYQETQYF.